Shown below are 32 T cell receptor beta chains from a single sample sequenced in a study of blood T cell repertoires in COVID-19. Libraries were prepared by immunoSEQ multiplex PCR; TCRdb keeps only in-frame clonotypes and omits some of them. The table shows 150,000 or so clones, with 70% to 90% occurring only once. The specimen sequenced was peripheral blood. The receptors come from a woman in her sixties with acute or convalescent COVID-19.

This clone was recorded a few times. CDR3 residues: CASSLLLATEAFF. The CDR3 bases are TGTGCCAGCAGCTTATTATTGGCCACTGAAGCTTTCTTT. The rearrangement links TRBV7-8 to TRBJ1-1; no clear D gene. V was cut by 2 bases and J by 4 bases, with 8 bases left in between. From germline, CDR1 is SGHVS and CDR2 FQNEAQ. This CDR3 has 13 residues.

The chain couples TRBV7-9 to TRBJ1-6, with 7 bases matching TRBD1. The V gene end was trimmed by 4 bases and the J gene end by 1 base; junction bases not matched to a gene: 4. CDR3 size: 16 residues. Germline CDR1 SEHNR, CDR2 FQNEAQ (reference sequence). The CDR3 loop is CASSSDRESYNSPLHF. CDR3 bases: TGTGCCAGCAGCTCAGACAGGGAATCCTATAATTCACCCCTCCACTTT. The whole variable domain, filled in from reference TRBV7-9 and TRBJ1-6, reads DTGVSQNPRHKITKRGQNVTFRCDPISEHNRLYWYRQTLGQGPEFLTYFQNEAQLEKSRLLSDRFSAERPKGSFSTLEIQRTEQGDSAMYLCASSSDRESYNSPLHFGNGTRLTVT.

The chain has TRBV5-6 and TRBJ2-5; 10 nucleotides line up with TRBD2. This CDR3 spans 15 amino acids. Germline V CDR1 and CDR2: SGHDT, YYEEEE. After removal of 3 bases from V and 5 bases from J, the junction contained 7 bases not matched to a gene. Written as DNA, the CDR3 is TGTGCCAGCAGCTCAAGCGGGGGGGCCGTGGAGACCCAGTACTTC. Translated: CASSSSGGAVETQYF.

This rearrangement joins TRBV19 to TRBJ2-3; D not resolved. The length of the CDR3 is 14 residues. V was clipped by 7 bases and J by 0 bases, with 11 bases between them. Germline-derived CDR1 and CDR2 are LNHDA and SQIVND (reference sequence). The CDR3 loop is CASTDAFSTDTQYF. The CDR3 coding sequence is TGTGCCAGTACAGATGCCTTTAGCACAGATACGCAGTATTTT.

The chain uses TRBV5-1 and TRBJ2-7; 7 bases are a match to TRBD1. Losses at the gene ends were 0 bases for V and 4 bases for J; bases not matched to a gene: 10. Germline values: CDR1 SGHRS, CDR2 YFSETQ. CDR3 length equals 16 residues. The CDR3 nucleotides read TGCGCCAGCAGCTTGGCGACAGGGTTGAGGGCTTACGAGCAGTACTTC. Protein: CASSLATGLRAYEQYF. Full variable domain (missing parts from reference TRBV5-1 and TRBJ2-7): KAGVTQTPRYLIKTRGQQVTLSCSPISGHRSVSWYQQTPGQGLQFLFEYFSETQRNKGNFPGRFSGRQFSNSRSEMNVSTLELGDSALYLCASSLATGLRAYEQYFGPGTRLTVT.

The rearrangement joins TRBV2 to TRBJ1-2; 9 bases fit TRBD1. Per the germline V gene, CDR1 is SNHLY and CDR2 is FYNNEI. Trimming at V came to 5 bases and at J to 6 bases, leaving 7 bases not matched to a gene. The CDR3 loop spans 14 amino acids. For the CDR3, the DNA is TGTGCCAGCAGTTACCCCGGGACAGGGAATGGCTACACCTTC. Protein product: CASSYPGTGNGYTF. Full variable domain (outside the CDR3, taken from reference TRBV2 and TRBJ1-2): EPEVTQTPSHQVTQMGQEVILRCVPISNHLYFYWYRQILGQKVEFLVSFYNNEISEKSEIFDDQFSVERPDGSNFTLKIRSTKLEDSAMYFCASSYPGTGNGYTFGSGTRLTVV.

The chain links TRBV24-1 to TRBJ2-1, with TRBD1 matching 10 bases. Germline lookup yields CDR1 KGHDR and CDR2 SFDVKD. Unmatched junction bases numbered 7, after V lost 0 bases and J lost 0 bases. The CDR3 runs 19 residues. CDR3 DNA sequence: TGTGCCACCAGTGATTTGCCTGACAGGGGGCTCTACTCCTACAATGAGCAGTTCTTC. Translating gives CATSDLPDRGLYSYNEQFF.

The chain links TRBV18 to TRBJ1-4, with a weak D call TRBD1 (5 bases). This CDR3 is built from 15 residues. CDR1 KGHSH and CDR2 LQKENI come from the germline V gene. V lost 3 bases and J lost 7, with 15 bases in between. DNA of the CDR3: TGTGCCAGCTCACCCAGGAGGGGACGGGGTGAAAAACTGTTTTTT. Its translation: CASSPRRGRGEKLFF.

The rearrangement links TRBV7-9 to TRBJ2-5; a weak D match, TRBD2 (6 bases). The CDR3 extends over 14 amino acids. Trimming cost V 5 bases and J 6 bases, with 16 bases left between them. Germline V CDR1 and CDR2: SEHNR, FQNEAQ (reference sequence). Here the CDR3 reads CASSPRESLKTQYF. For the CDR3, the DNA is TGTGCCAGCAGCCCTCGGGAGTCCCTGAAGACCCAGTACTTC.

The chain recombines TRBV19 with TRBJ2-7, with D possibly matching TRBD1 (5 bases). Germline lookup yields CDR1 LNHDA and CDR2 SQIVND (reference sequence). This CDR3 has 15 amino acids. V lost 4 bases to trimming and J lost 3 bases, with 16 bases between them. CDR3 bases: TGTGCCAGTAGTACCGCTTCGACAGCCGACTACGAGCAGTACTTC. Its translation is CASSTASTADYEQYF.

The chain links TRBV27 to TRBJ2-1, with 9 bases identical to TRBD2. This CDR3 region has 15 residues. The germline V gene encodes CDR1 MNHEY and CDR2 SMNVEV (reference sequence). The junction had 8 bases not matched to a gene; V was cut back by 5 bases and J by 6 bases. In nucleotides, the CDR3 is TGTGCCAGCAGTATCTCTAGCGGGGACCGCAATGAGCAGTTCTTC. Translating it yields CASSISSGDRNEQFF.

The chain combines TRBV7-9 with TRBJ1-2, with D perhaps matching TRBD1 (6 bases). Germline lookup yields CDR1 SEHNR and CDR2 FQNEAQ (reference sequence). Trimming shortened V by 10 bases and J by 4 bases, and 19 bases separated the two germline ends. CDR3 length: 14 amino acids. The CDR3: CAIIQDGGLYGYTF. In DNA form, the CDR3 reads TGTGCCATCATCCAAGACGGGGGGCTCTATGGCTACACCTTC.

The CDR3 sequence: CASSLVISNAGHYNEQFF. CDR3 nucleotides: TGTGCCAGCAGCTTAGTTATATCAAACGCAGGACACTACAATGAGCAGTTCTTC. The gene calls are TRBV11-2 and TRBJ2-1; D is perhaps TRBD1 (5 bases). The CDR3 is 18 residues long. Germline-derived CDR1 and CDR2 are SGHAT and FQNNGV. Trimming took off 1 base at V and 3 bases at J, with 19 bases between the two ends.

The chain recombines TRBV19 with TRBJ1-5; D is unclear. Germline assignment: CDR1 LNHDA and CDR2 SQIVND (reference sequence). The V end was cut by 4 bases, the J end by 2 bases, with 15 bases between. This CDR3 comprises 16 residues. This CDR3 reads CASSNWARRGNQPQHF. CDR3 bases: TGTGCCAGTAGTAATTGGGCCCGACGCGGCAATCAGCCCCAGCATTTT.

Notes on this clone: One junction end does not reproduce the germline sequence, and a read error may be involved. This chain uses TRBV7-7 with TRBJ2-5; D possibly corresponds to TRBD1 (5 bases). CDR1 and CDR2 from the germline V gene are SSHAT and FNYEAQ (reference sequence). This CDR3 spans 16 amino acids. CDR3 nucleotides: TGTGCTAGCAGCCCACAGGCCCCCGGGTCGGGAGAGACCCAGTACTTC. Protein sequence: CASSPQAPGSGETQYF.

The rearrangement joins TRBV15 to TRBJ2-3, with D unclear. The V gene lost 0 bases and the J gene lost 3 bases, with 13 bases spanning the gap. The CDR3 extends over 16 amino acids. From germline, CDR1 is LNHNV and CDR2 YYDKDF (reference sequence). CDR3 bases: TGTGCCACCAGCAGAGAAAGACTGATTACTACAGATACGCAGTATTTT. Protein: CATSRERLITTDTQYF.

This chain uses TRBV10-3 with TRBJ1-1; TRBD1 matches at 8 bases. Looked up from germline, CDR1 is ENHRY and CDR2 is SYGVKD. This CDR3 is 15 amino acids long. V was pared by 10 bases and J by 8 bases, with 18 bases of the junction left unmatched. Written as DNA, the CDR3 is TGTGCCACCCTCGACGGGGCCCGGGACAGGAAAGAAGCTTTCTTT. Translating it yields CATLDGARDRKEAFF.

The J gene is TRBJ1-6, the V gene TRBV28, with 8 bases aligning to TRBD1. CDR3 size: 16 residues. Germline V lookup: CDR1 MDHEN, CDR2 SYDVKM. V lost 5 bases and J lost 9; bases outside the gene matches: 12. Written as DNA, the CDR3 is TGTGCCAGCAGTCTCCCCTTGACAGGGGTCAGTTCACCCCTCCACTTT. It yields the protein CASSLPLTGVSSPLHF.

This sequence joins TRBV5-1 and TRBJ2-3; a possible D gene is TRBD1 (6 bases). The CDR3 has 14 amino acids. The V end was cut by 4 bases, the J end by 4 bases, with 13 bases between. CDR1 is SGHRS, CDR2 YFSETQ, per germline. CDR3 bases: TGCGCCAGCAGCCGGGACACAGAAGCAGATACGCAGTATTTT. This translates into CASSRDTEADTQYF.

This clone was observed a single time. The chain links TRBV28 to TRBJ2-5; 11 nucleotides match TRBD1. CDR3 length equals 16 residues. Trimming removed 6 bases from V and 5 bases from J; junction bases left unmatched: 11. The germline CDR1 and CDR2 sequences are MDHEN and SYDVKM. Here the CDR3 DNA reads TGTGCCAGCAGCTCCCGGACAGGGGGCTTGTGGGAGACCCAGTACTTC. Translated, it gives CASSSRTGGLWETQYF.

V is TRBV5-1 and J is TRBJ2-3; 10 nucleotides align to TRBD2. Germline V gene lookup returns CDR1 SGHRS and CDR2 YFSETQ. The CDR3 is 16 amino acids. J gave up 2 bases and V 0 bases, and 3 bases lay outside the gene matches. The DNA for the CDR3 is TGCGCCAGCAGCTTGGCAACTAGCGGGGACACAGATACGCAGTATTTT. The encoded protein is CASSLATSGDTDTQYF.

This chain links TRBV24-1 with TRBJ2-1, with TRBD2 identical over 7 bases. The CDR3 is made up of 17 amino acids. V trimming: 0 bases; J trimming: 4 bases; junction bases outside the gene matches: 8. From germline, CDR1 is KGHDR and CDR2 SFDVKD. The CDR3 region is CATSDLQVAGRYNEQFF. In DNA, the CDR3 is TGTGCCACCAGTGATTTGCAGGTAGCGGGTAGGTACAATGAGCAGTTCTTC.

The table lists this clone with many counts. The gene calls are TRBV7-3 and TRBJ1-3, with D perhaps TRBD1 (5 bases). The CDR3 is made up of 13 amino acids. Germline loops: CDR1 SGHTA, CDR2 FQGTGA. With 5 bases removed from V and 2 bases from J, the gap between germline ends came to 7 bases. The DNA of the CDR3 is TGTGCCAGCAGCGCGGGACCTGGAAACACCATATATTTT. It translates to CASSAGPGNTIYF.

V usage is TRBV10-1 and J usage is TRBJ2-3; D is perhaps TRBD2 (6 bases). Per the germline V gene, CDR1 is WNHNN and CDR2 is SYGVQD (reference sequence). The CDR3 loop spans 15 amino acids. V lost 6 bases, J lost 0 bases, and 13 bases lay in between. CDR3 sequence (DNA): TGCGCCAGCAGGGGCGGGGACCTTAGCACAGATACGCAGTATTTT. The encoded protein is CASRGGDLSTDTQYF.

A remark on this clone: Other DNA sequences of this sample code for an identical CDR3. This sequence joins TRBV28 and TRBJ1-2; 8 nucleotides agree with TRBD1. CDR1 is MDHEN, CDR2 SYDVKM, per germline. With V trimmed by 5 bases and J by 5 bases, 7 bases remained unmatched. The CDR3 spans 14 residues. The CDR3 bases are TGTGCCAGCAGTAGCGGACAGGGAACTTATGGCTACACCTTC. This translates into CASSSGQGTYGYTF.

The chain is built from TRBV27 and TRBJ1-2, with 7 bases identical to TRBD1. CDR3 length: 12 amino acids. CDR1 and CDR2 from the germline V gene are MNHEY and SMNVEV (reference sequence). V was pared by 6 bases and J by 8 bases, with 6 bases of the junction left unmatched. DNA for the CDR3: TGTGCCAGCAGGACGACAGGGCTCGGCTACACCTTC. The encoded protein is CASRTTGLGYTF.

CDR3 DNA sequence: TGTGCCAGCAGCTTAAGGGACAGCTACTACGAGCAGTACTTC. Protein product: CASSLRDSYYEQYF. This chain links TRBV7-2 with TRBJ2-7, with 7 bases that match TRBD1. This CDR3 is 14 amino acids long. Trimming took 2 bases from V and 3 from J; bases not matched to a gene: 4. The germline V gene has CDR1 SGHTA and CDR2 FQGNSA.

The chain employs TRBV12-3 or TRBV12-4 and TRBJ1-1; 9 bases fit TRBD1. The V and J ends lost 5 bases and 9 bases, in that order; junction bases with no gene match: 4. There are 12 residues in the CDR3. The CDR3 loop is CASSLGQGKAFF. In nucleotides, the CDR3 is TGTGCCAGCAGTCTGGGACAGGGTAAAGCTTTCTTT.

This clone came up many times. The rearrangement uses TRBV7-9 and TRBJ1-3; D not certain. Between the trimmed V and J ends, which lost 3 bases and 0 bases, there was a span of 6 bases. CDR1 and CDR2 from the germline V gene are SEHNR and FQNEAQ (reference sequence). The CDR3 runs to 14 residues. CDR3 sequence: CASSLAVSGNTIYF. The CDR3 nucleotides are TGTGCCAGCAGCTTGGCTGTCTCTGGAAACACCATATATTTT. Full variable domain (outside the CDR3, taken from reference TRBV7-9 and TRBJ1-3): DTGVSQNPRHKITKRGQNVTFRCDPISEHNRLYWYRQTLGQGPEFLTYFQNEAQLEKSRLLSDRFSAERPKGSFSTLEIQRTEQGDSAMYLCASSLAVSGNTIYFGEGSWLTVV.

V gene TRBV7-8 combines with J gene TRBJ1-1; TRBD1 is a possible D gene (5 bases). The CDR3 has 15 amino acids. Trimming took 5 bases from V and 1 from J, leaving 14 bases between them. CDR1 is SGHVS and CDR2 is FQNEAQ in the germline V gene. CDR3 bases: TGTGCCAGCAGCCCACCGGGGAGGGGGAACACTGAAGCTTTCTTT. Residues: CASSPPGRGNTEAFF.

This clone was counted only a few times. The chain recombines TRBV24-1 with TRBJ2-3; 8 bases are a match to TRBD1. CDR1 is KGHDR, CDR2 SFDVKD, per germline. This CDR3 is built from 16 residues. V shed 3 bases, J shed 5 bases, and the junction held 9 bases outside the gene matches. CDR3 residues: CATSDQGARVRDTQYF. The CDR3 coding sequence is TGTGCCACCAGTGATCAGGGGGCGCGGGTAAGAGATACGCAGTATTTT.

The V call is TRBV24-1, the J call TRBJ1-2; D is ambiguous. The CDR3 is 11 amino acids. V was pared by 4 bases and J by 5 bases, with 4 bases between. Germline V CDR1 and CDR2: KGHDR, SFDVKD. The CDR3 DNA reads TGTGCCACCAGTGACCATTATGGCTACACCTTC. Protein: CATSDHYGYTF.